This T cell receptor beta chain came from a study of high-grade serous ovarian cancer treatment subgroups. Whole-study findings and limits: Same-patient tumor repertoires overlapped at roughly 0.11 to 0.79; different patients barely overlapped. TCR clonal relatedness correlated positively with neoantigen level.

Tumor samples were taken before definitive surgery or chemotherapy. Concerning this clone itself: The antigen is undetermined.

This table comes from immunoSEQ multiplex PCR, and its TCRdb copy is limited to in-frame clones, with some not included. The data contain 4,500 or so clones, roughly 69% of them seen just once; the ten biggest clones take up about a sixth. V was pared by 5 bases and J by 0 bases, with 13 bases between. The germline gives CDR1 SQVTM, CDR2 ANQGSEA. The length of the CDR3 is 14 residues. Sequencing used tumor tissue. The chain links TRBV29-1 to TRBJ1-2; D is possibly TRBD1 (5 bases). The origin of this receptor is a human donor with high-grade serous ovarian cancer. The CDR3 nucleotides read TGCAGCGTTCAAGGCTCACAGGCTAACTATGGCTACACCTTC. It is translated as CSVQGSQANYGYTF.